The rows below give T cell receptor beta chains drawn from one sample of a study of cytomegalovirus exposure and HLA in healthy donors. TCRdb keeps only in-frame clones here, not all; method: immunoSEQ multiplex PCR. Counted here are approximately 200,000 clones, almost 80% occurring once; the ten biggest clones make up about 1.5%. Sequencing used PBMCs. Every receptor here comes from a woman between 18 and 30 years old in good health and CMV-seronegative. The CDR3 runs from the conserved cysteine through the conserved F or W. Clone size appears in some rows only: once, few, many, or a class for an expanded clone.

TRBJ2-3 | NA | TRBV18 | CASSPRLAGSTDTQYF
TRBJ2-7 | NA | TRBV10-1 | CASSENRGYEQYF
TRBJ2-6 | NA | TRBV7-2 | CASSLEGQGSGANVLTF
TRBJ1-2 | NA | TRBV18 | CASSLADRDGYTF
TRBJ2-1 | NA | TRBV5-1 | CASSFPGLAGGSNEQFF
TRBJ1-1 | NA | TRBV30 | CASRTVMNTEAFF
TRBJ2-7 | few | TRBV6-5 | CASNPGAAPGYEQYF
TRBJ2-3 | NA | TRBV11-1 | CASSEWGEWDTQYF
TRBJ2-1 | NA | TRBV2 | CASSEISSTSGRDDEQFF
TRBJ2-7 | NA | TRBV21-1 | CASSLRDRGQGEVVEQYF
TRBJ2-4 | NA | TRBV7-9 | CSSSLPRNIQYF
TRBJ2-2 | once | TRBV5-1 | CASSSRQGANTGELFF
TRBJ2-2 | NA | TRBV5-1 | CASRGARNTGELFF
TRBJ1-6 | few | TRBV28 | CASSKLGQGRDSPLHF
TRBJ2-3 | NA | TRBV4-1 | CASSQEVGPSSDTQYF
TRBJ2-7 | NA | TRBV9 | CASSVDPSGGNYEQYF
TRBJ2-1 | NA | TRBV4-1 | CASSQRTIADSSYNEQFF
TRBJ1-4 | NA | TRBV23-1 | CASSHKKLFF
TRBJ2-7 | NA | TRBV19 | CASNKPGQSSYEQYF
TRBJ2-3 | once | TRBV2 | CASSVLPSGPADTQYF
TRBJ2-7 | NA | TRBV19 | CASRPGTGTSYEQYF
TRBJ2-2 | few | TRBV7-3 | CASSPGGTSGELFF
TRBJ2-7 | NA | TRBV6-5 | CASSRNRDEQYF
TRBJ2-1 | few | TRBV14 | CASSPGIVKSLYNEQFF
TRBJ2-1 | NA | TRBV14 | CASSQGLNEQFF
TRBJ2-1 | NA | TRBV25-1 | CASSDERPSGTGNEQFF
TRBJ1-5 | NA | TRBV19 | CASSIEQGVYQPQHF
TRBJ2-7 | NA | TRBV5-6 | CASSGTGPEQYF
TRBJ2-7 | NA | TRBV29-1 | CSVVPGQGFSYEQYF
TRBJ1-2 | NA | TRBV5-1 | CASSSVQGARGYTF
TRBJ1-1 | NA | TRBV18 | CASSPTGQGTLMVAFF
TRBJ1-5 | few | TRBV19 | CASSIAARGNQPQHF